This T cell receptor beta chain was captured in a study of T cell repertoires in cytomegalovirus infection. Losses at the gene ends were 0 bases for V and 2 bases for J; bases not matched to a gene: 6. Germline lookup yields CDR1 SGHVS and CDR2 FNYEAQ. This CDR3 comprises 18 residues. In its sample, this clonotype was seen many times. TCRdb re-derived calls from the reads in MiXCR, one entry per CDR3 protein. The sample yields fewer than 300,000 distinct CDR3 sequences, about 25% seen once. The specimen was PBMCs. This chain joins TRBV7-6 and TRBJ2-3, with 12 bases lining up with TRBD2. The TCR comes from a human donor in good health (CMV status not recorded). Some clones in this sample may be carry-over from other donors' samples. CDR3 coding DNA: TGTGCCAGCAGCTTAGCCACCGGACTAGCGGGGTACACAGATACGCAGTATTTT. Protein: CASSLATGLAGYTDTQYF. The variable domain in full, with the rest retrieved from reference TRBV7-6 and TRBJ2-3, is GAGVSQSPRYKVTKRGQDVALRCDPISGHVSLYWYRQALGQGPEFLTYFNYEAQQDKSGLPNDRFSAERPEGSISTLTIQRTEQRDSAMYRCASSLATGLAGYTDTQYFGPGTRLTVL.